This TCR beta chain was recorded in a study of blood T cell repertoires in COVID-19. In the study overall: Whether acute or convalescent, the COVID-19 samples came from the United States, Italy and Spain.

The method was immunoSEQ multiplex PCR; TCRdb's version includes in-frame clones alone and lacks a portion of them. Of 200,000 to 250,000 clones in the sample, approximately 87% are singletons; the top ten hold 3.1%. Regarding this clone: One end of the junction does not line up with germline, which may come from a read error.

Sequencing was performed on PBMCs or T cells enriched from blood (not recorded which). The TCR was taken from a woman in her 50s in a cohort exposed to, infected with or recovered from COVID-19 (not recorded which).

This chain's CDR3 is CASSLDLGGSSGELFF. The CDR3 DNA is TGTGCTAGCAGCTTGGATTTGGGGGGATCGTCCGGGGAGCTGTTTTTT. This sequence joins TRBV7-7 and TRBJ2-2; possibly TRBD2 for D (6 bases). Looked up from germline, CDR1 is SSHAT and CDR2 is FNYEAQ (reference sequence). The CDR3 totals 16 residues. Drawing the rest from reference TRBV7-7 and TRBJ2-2, the complete variable domain is GAGVSQSPRYKVTKRGQDVTLRCDPISSHATLYWYQQALGQGPEFLTYFNYEAQPDKSGLPSDRFSAERPEGSISTLTIQRTEQRDSAMYRCASSLDLGGSSGELFFGEGSRLTVL.